Given below is one TCR beta chain in context. Some clones are missing from TCRdb's copy, which holds only in-frame ones; the method was immunoSEQ multiplex PCR. The sample carries tens of thousands of clones, approximately 90% recorded once. The entry originates in a study of T cell changes during pregnancy in multiple sclerosis. This CDR3 spans 16 amino acids. In germline, CDR1 is MNHEY, CDR2 SMNVEV (reference sequence). V was shortened by 4 bases and J by 5 bases, with 18 bases between the two germline ends. The material was peripheral blood, obtained before pregnancy. The sequence derives from a female donor with multiple sclerosis, enrolled in a pregnancy study. The chain has TRBV27 and TRBJ2-1, with D perhaps matching TRBD2 (6 bases). The CDR3 protein is CASSYLAAGSHNEQFF. CDR3 DNA: TGTGCCAGCAGTTATTTGGCAGCGGGTTCCCACAATGAGCAGTTCTTC.